A single sample gave rise to the 7 T cell receptor beta chains below, sequenced in a study of T cell repertoires in cytomegalovirus infection. TCRdb fed the reads into MiXCR, producing one record per CDR3 protein. The repertoire holds under 850,000 distinct CDR3 sequences, with roughly 36% as singletons. The sequenced material came from PBMCs. Receptors originate from a human donor in good health (CMV status not recorded). Some clones in this sample may be carry-over from other donors' samples.

The V and J genes are TRBV6-2 or TRBV6-3 and TRBJ2-2, with D perhaps matching TRBD1 or TRBD2 (6 bases each). The germline V gene has CDR1 MNHEY and CDR2 SVGEGT. V gave up 5 bases and J gave up 10 bases, with 17 bases separating them. CDR3 size: 14 residues. CDR3: CASSTRGPNQELFF. CDR3 nucleotides: TGTGCCAGCAGTACCCGGGGGCCGAACCAGGAGCTGTTTTTT.

The rearrangement joins TRBV6-5 to TRBJ2-6; D uncertain. CDR1 is MNHEY and CDR2 is SVGAGI in the germline V gene. The CDR3 loop spans 15 amino acids. The germline V and J ends were trimmed by 6 bases and 0 bases, with 9 bases remaining between them. The CDR3 DNA reads TGTGCCAGCAGCATCCTGGGCTCTGGGGCCAACGTCCTGACTTTC. It translates to CASSILGSGANVLTF.

The table lists this clonotype with a few counts. V and J are TRBV12-3 or TRBV12-4 and TRBJ2-7; 12 bases are a match to TRBD2. After removal of 6 bases from V and 7 bases from J, the junction contained 13 bases not matched to a gene. The CDR3 length is 16 residues. This CDR3 is CASSSPTSGRIREQYF. CDR3 coding DNA: TGTGCCAGCAGCTCCCCGACTAGCGGGAGAATCAGGGAGCAGTACTTC.

This clonotype turned up a few times. V is TRBV28 and J is TRBJ2-4; 13 bases line up with TRBD2. CDR1 MDHEN and CDR2 SYDVKM come from the germline V gene. This CDR3 is built from 15 residues. J lost 8 bases, V lost 6 bases, and 7 bases had no gene match. The CDR3 coding sequence is TGTGCCAGCAGCACTAGCGGGAGGGTCGTTCACATTCAGTACTTC. Translated, it gives CASSTSGRVVHIQYF. Using reference TRBV28 and TRBJ2-4 for the parts outside the CDR3, the full variable domain is DVKVTQSSRYLVKRTGEKVFLECVQDMDHENMFWYRQDPGLGLRLIYFSYDVKMKEKGDIPEGYSVSREKKERFSLILESASTNQTSMYLCASSTSGRVVHIQYFGAGTRLSVL.

This clonotype was detected ten times or more. V usage is TRBV7-6 and J usage is TRBJ2-7; 7 bases match TRBD1. This CDR3 spans 15 amino acids. J lost 5 bases, V lost 4 bases, and 11 bases had no gene match. Germline CDR1 SGHVS, CDR2 FNYEAQ. The CDR3 DNA reads TGTGCCAGCAGCTCCCGTGTCGGGACAGTCCACGAGCAGTACTTC. Translated: CASSSRVGTVHEQYF.

There are a few counts of this clonotype. The J gene is TRBJ2-1, the V gene TRBV7-9; a possible D gene is TRBD1 (5 bases). The CDR3 loop spans 16 amino acids. Germline V gives CDR1 SEHNR, CDR2 FQNEAQ (reference sequence). Deletions cut 0 bases from V and 4 bases from J, with 13 bases between. The CDR3 here is CASSLAQATFYNEQFF. CDR3 DNA sequence: TGTGCCAGCAGCTTAGCACAGGCAACCTTTTACAATGAGCAGTTCTTC. The variable domain in full, with the rest retrieved from reference TRBV7-9 and TRBJ2-1, is DTGVSQNPRHKITKRGQNVTFRCDPISEHNRLYWYRQTLGQGPEFLTYFQNEAQLEKSRLLSDRFSAERPKGSFSTLEIQRTEQGDSAMYLCASSLAQATFYNEQFFGPGTRLTVL.

The chain has TRBV11-2 and TRBJ2-7; no clear D gene. This CDR3 is built from 13 residues. Per the germline V gene, CDR1 is SGHAT and CDR2 is FQNNGV. The ends were cut back, 5 bases at V and 1 base at J, with 9 bases in the middle. The CDR3 sequence is CASSALGSYEQYF. The DNA for the CDR3 is TGTGCCAGCAGCGCACTCGGGTCCTACGAGCAGTACTTC.